Listed below are T cell receptor beta chains from one sample, sequenced in a study of blood T cell repertoires in COVID-19. Only in-frame clones appear in the TCRdb table, and some are missing; sequencing was by immunoSEQ multiplex PCR. The sample consists of under 70,000 clones, more than 80% of them appearing once. Sequencing was performed on peripheral blood. These receptors were obtained from an elderly man with acute or convalescent COVID-19. Both conserved end residues are trimmed from each CDR3.

v_call cdr3_length cdr3_aa
TRBV5-6 13 ASSFSGTGNEKLF
TRBV7-2 14 ASSLAVSFISETQY
TRBV19 11 ASSVRFAYEQY
TRBV5-4 13 ASTPRAGGDSPLH
TRBV5-1 13 ASSPQGTGADTQY
TRBV4-2 11 ASSQELREKLF
TRBV19 12 ASSHRVNTDTQY
TRBV2 11 ASRAGWSGELF
TRBV5-1 12 ASTHGGVNTEAF
TRBV7-2 12 ASSRDNSGNTIY
TRBV12-2 16 ASRSPGLLGARTGELF
TRBV3-1/TRBV3-2 13 ASSQGRTGRTEAF
TRBV5-1 14 ASSLNGDVVHTEAF
TRBV29-1 14 SVSGGPTLSGNTIY
TRBV19 14 ASSIAGGANTGELF
TRBV5-1 12 ASSFQGEGTEAF
TRBV6-6 11 ASSRTDNQPQH
TRBV18 18 ASSPPTLLSGGANYNEQF
TRBV3-1/TRBV3-2 11 ASSFGAPYEQY
TRBV30 11 AWSEAADRPQH
TRBV28 10 ASSVYTGELF
TRBV7-2 14 ASSPLAGGGTGELF
TRBV20-1 12 SASSRLSYNEQF
TRBV11-2 14 ASSLNPPGNTGELF
TRBV2 13 ASSARQGAGSPLH
TRBV7-6 14 ASSTGLAGGTDTQY
TRBV14 12 ARRGRKWSYEQY
TRBV13 11 ASSKPGGTEAF
TRBV20-1 9 SARVGNTIY
TRBV7-2 11 ASSTGVNTEAF
TRBV21-1 14 ASSPHRDRDNSPLH
TRBV5-4 12 ASSPRQNYNEQF
TRBV7-6 13 ASSLTSGGKETQY
TRBV18 12 ASSPQGQGDGYT
TRBV3-1/TRBV3-2 12 ASSQGRGDSPLH
TRBV7-6 15 ASSLKPQTGGRMEAF
TRBV3-1/TRBV3-2 12 ASSQVQTQDTIY
TRBV5-8 13 ASSWGQAHTGELF
TRBV18 11 ASQAGALYEQY
TRBV7-9 13 ASSPGQDRWETQY